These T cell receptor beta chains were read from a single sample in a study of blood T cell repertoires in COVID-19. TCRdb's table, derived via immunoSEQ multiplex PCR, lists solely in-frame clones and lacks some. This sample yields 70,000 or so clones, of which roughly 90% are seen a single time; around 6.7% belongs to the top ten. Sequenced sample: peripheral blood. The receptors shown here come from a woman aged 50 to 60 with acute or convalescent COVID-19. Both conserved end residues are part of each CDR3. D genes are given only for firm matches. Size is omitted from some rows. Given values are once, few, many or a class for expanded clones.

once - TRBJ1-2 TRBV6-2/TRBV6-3 TGTGCCAGCAGTTACACAATCTATGGCTACACCTTC CASSYTIYGYTF
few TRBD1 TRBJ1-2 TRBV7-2 TGTGCCAGCAGCTTAGGACAACGGACAGGGAAGGATGGCTACACCTTC CASSLGQRTGKDGYTF
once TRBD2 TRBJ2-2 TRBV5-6 TGTGCCAGCAGCTCAGCGGGGGGGGCCGGGGAGCTGTTTTTT CASSSAGGAGELFF
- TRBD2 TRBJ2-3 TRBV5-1 TGCGCCAGCGGACTAGCGGGAGTAAGGGATACGCAGTATTTT CASGLAGVRDTQYF
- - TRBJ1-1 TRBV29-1 TGCAGCGTTGCAGGGAGGAGTCGGACTGAAGCTTTCTTT CSVAGRSRTEAFF
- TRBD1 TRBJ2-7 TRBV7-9 TGTGCCAGCAGCTTAGGAGTTGGACAGGGGATCTACGAGCAGTACTTC CASSLGVGQGIYEQYF
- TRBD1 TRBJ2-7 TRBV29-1 TGCAGCGTTGTACAGGGGGAGCGGCAGTACTTC CSVVQGERQYF
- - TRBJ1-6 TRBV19 TGTGCCAGTAGACTGGGCCCTCTCCCCCTCCACTTT CASRLGPLPLHF
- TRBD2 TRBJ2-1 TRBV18 TGTGCCAGCTCACCACCAATAACTAGCGGGGATTACAATGAGCAGTTCTTC CASSPPITSGDYNEQFF
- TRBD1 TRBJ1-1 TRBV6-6 TGTGCCAGCAGTGCCCGACAGGGATTGGGAAACACTGAAGCTTTCTTT CASSARQGLGNTEAFF
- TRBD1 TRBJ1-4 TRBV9 TGTGCCAGCAGCGGGGGAGGACAGGGGCGCGAGGAACTGTTTTTT CASSGGGQGREELFF
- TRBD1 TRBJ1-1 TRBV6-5 TGTGCCAGCTCGGCAGGGGGCGCGCACACTGAAGCTTTCTTT CASSAGGAHTEAFF
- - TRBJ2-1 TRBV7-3 TGTGCCAGCAGCCGGGACAAAGGTCCTTACAATGAGCAGTTCTTC CASSRDKGPYNEQFF
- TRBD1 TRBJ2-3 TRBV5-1 TGCGCCAGCAGCTTGGGACAGGGGGCCTATACGCAGTATTTT CASSLGQGAYTQYF
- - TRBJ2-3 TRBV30 TGTGCCTGGAGTGCAGGGTCGAGCACAGATACGCAGTATTTT CAWSAGSSTDTQYF
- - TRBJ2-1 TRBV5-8 TGTGCCAGCAGCTTGGGGGAGAGCTCCTACAATGAGCAGTTCTTC CASSLGESSYNEQFF
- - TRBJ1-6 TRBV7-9 TGTGCCAGCAGCCAGGCGGGATCCGGTGTCTCACCCCTCCACTTT CASSQAGSGVSPLHF
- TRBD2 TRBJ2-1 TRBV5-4 TGTGCCAGCGGGCGCGGGGGTTCCTACAATGAGCAGTTCTTC CASGRGGSYNEQFF
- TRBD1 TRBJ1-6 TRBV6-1 TGTGCCAGCAGTGAAACAGGGGGTAGGTCACCCCTCCACTTT CASSETGGRSPLHF
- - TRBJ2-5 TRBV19 TGTGCCAGTAGGAATAGCGGAGGGGAGGAGACCCAGTACTTC CASRNSGGEETQYF